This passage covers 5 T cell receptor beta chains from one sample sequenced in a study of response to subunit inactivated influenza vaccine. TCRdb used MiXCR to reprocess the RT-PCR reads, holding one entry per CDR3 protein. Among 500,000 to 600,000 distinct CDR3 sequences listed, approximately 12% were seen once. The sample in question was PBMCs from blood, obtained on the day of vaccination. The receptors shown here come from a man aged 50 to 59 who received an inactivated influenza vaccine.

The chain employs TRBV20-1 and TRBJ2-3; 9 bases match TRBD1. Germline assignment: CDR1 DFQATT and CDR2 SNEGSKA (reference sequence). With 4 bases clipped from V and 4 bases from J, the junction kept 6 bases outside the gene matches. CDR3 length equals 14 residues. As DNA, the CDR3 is TGCAGTGCTACCGGACAGGGGAACCCAGATACGCAGTATTTT. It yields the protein CSATGQGNPDTQYF.

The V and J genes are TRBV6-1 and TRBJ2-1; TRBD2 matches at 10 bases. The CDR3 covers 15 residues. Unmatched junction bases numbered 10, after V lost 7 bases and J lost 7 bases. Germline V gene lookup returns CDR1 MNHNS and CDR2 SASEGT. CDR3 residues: CASTPVSGRVNEQFF. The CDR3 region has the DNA TGTGCCAGCACCCCGGTCAGCGGGAGGGTAAATGAGCAGTTCTTC.

CDR3 amino acids: CASSLRSGNSYEQYF. Here the CDR3 DNA reads TGCGCCAGCAGCCTGAGGTCGGGGAACTCCTACGAGCAGTACTTC. The rearrangement joins TRBV5-1 to TRBJ2-7; maybe TRBD2 (5 bases). CDR3 length: 15 residues. Germline CDR1 SGHRS, CDR2 YFSETQ. With 4 bases removed from V and 0 bases from J, the gap between germline ends came to 14 bases.

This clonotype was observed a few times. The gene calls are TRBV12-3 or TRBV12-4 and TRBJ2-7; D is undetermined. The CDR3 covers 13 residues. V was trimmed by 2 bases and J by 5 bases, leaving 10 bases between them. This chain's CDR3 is CASSLRFEDEQYF. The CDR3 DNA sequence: TGTGCCAGCAGTTTACGGTTCGAGGACGAGCAGTACTTC.

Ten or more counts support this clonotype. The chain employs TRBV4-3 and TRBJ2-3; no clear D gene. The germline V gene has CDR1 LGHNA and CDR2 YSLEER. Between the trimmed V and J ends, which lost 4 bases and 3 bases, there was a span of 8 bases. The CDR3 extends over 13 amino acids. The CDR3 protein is CASSPRLTDTQYF. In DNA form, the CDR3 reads TGCGCCAGCAGCCCAAGACTTACAGATACGCAGTATTTT.